This entry is about one T cell receptor beta chain. Its cognate antigen is unknown. The CDR3 runs 13 residues. Germline V gene lookup returns CDR1 SQVTM and CDR2 ANQGSEA. Trimming took off 7 bases at V and 7 bases at J, with 16 bases between the two ends. Both 60 Vbeta primers and 13 Jbeta primers went into the PCR. Some clones are missing from TCRdb's copy, which holds only in-frame ones; the method was immunoSEQ multiplex PCR. The repertoire consists of 150,000 or so clones, with 70% to 80% occurring once and the leading ten covering less than 8.5%. The data were obtained in a study of cytomegalovirus exposure and HLA in healthy donors. Whole-study context: Across a few hundred genotyped donors, 81% landed in the Caucasian-associated ancestry cluster.

Study outcomes and limitations: A later analysis, which compared TCR beta chains of equal frequency, found the HLA-associated ones more clonally expanded.

The chain uses TRBV29-1 and TRBJ2-2, with D tentatively TRBD2 (6 bases). What was sequenced was PBMCs. The TCR comes from a man aged 30-40 years in good health and CMV-seropositive. The CDR3 is CSGRGTIGGELFF. The DNA of the CDR3 is TGCAGCGGGCGGGGCACGATAGGCGGGGAGCTGTTTTTT.